The present TCR beta chain was sequenced within a study of tumor and adjacent non-tumor tissue in lung cancer (dated by TCRdb to 2017 to 2018). Background on the whole study: The cohort included around eleven adenocarcinoma, 2 squamous cell carcinoma and 1 small cell lung cancer patients. Bulk TCRbeta repertoires were compared between lung tumor tissue and matched distant non-tumor lung tissue obtained from 15 or so lung cancer patients. Sequencing generated a total of 130,000,000 or so productive TCRbeta reads, averaging roughly 4.2 million reads per sample. Some 30 paired specimens, one tumor and one normal lung sample per patient, were profiled by TCRbeta CDR3 sequencing. Among the approximately 15 patients, ages ranged from about 31 to 76 years, approximately ten were men and 5 were women, and disease was TNM stage I to III. Paper-wide results and their limitations: The top 100 clones accounted for a significantly larger cumulative portion of the repertoire in normal lung than in tumor tissue. TCR diversity was significantly higher in younger patients, and greater tumor TCR diversity was associated with shorter overall survival and shorter disease-free survival. With only 15 patients in the cohort, the authors noted that larger samples and more detailed clinical data are needed. Because peripheral blood was not sequenced, blood TCRbeta repertoires in the lung cancer patients of the study were not examined. Tumor tissue showed significantly greater TCR diversity (inverse Simpson) than normal lung tissue (about 410 vs 180, P = 0.0075, Mann-Whitney U test). Neither the sequencing platform nor unique molecular identifiers are mentioned in the methods.

Remarks on this clonotype: Which antigen it targets is not known. No clone much larger than this one lies a single base away; base qualities are absent.

Including the terminal cysteine and phenylalanine, the CDR3 comprises 15 residues. Only the CDR3 region is kept as DNA, spanning 45 bases read in frame from base 1. Here V drops 3 bases and J drops 3 bases, and the junction holds 9 bases not matched to any gene. The germline V gene supplies CDR1 SQVTM and CDR2 ANQGSEA. Bulk unsorted tissue served as the source for RNA extraction, and RNA quality was assessed using a NanoDrop ND-1000 and an Agilent 2100. The donors were newly diagnosed lung cancer patients admitted for thoracic surgery in China from August to November 2014 who had not received prior chemotherapy. Anyone who had undergone radiotherapy or chemotherapy before, or who had another cancer at the same time, was left out of the study. Pieces of surgical tissue measuring roughly 1-2.2 cm3 were kept in RNAlater solution and held at -80 degrees C until needed. The library was made by multiplex PCR. Sequenced using an Illumina HiSeq 2500. TCRbeta libraries were constructed through three rounds of nested PCR with primers (Table S4) according to protocols adapted from ARM-PCR. Before sequencing, PCR products of 200-500 bp were excised from the gel and purified with the QIAquick gel extraction kit. In the original analysis: Trimmomatic was used to clean the reads, FLASH was used to merge the reads into complete CDR3 sequences, and MiTCR was used to assign the reads to V(D)J germline segments. Clonal diversity was computed as the inverse Simpson's index with VDJtools. A read counted as productive if the sequence was in-frame and lacked a premature stop codon. TCRdb reran the public reads through fastp at Q25 and MiXCR, keeping productive beta chains. Rows with a matching CDR3 protein are joined into one entry that keeps the most common DNA and genes. The V and J calls follow TCRdb's processing rather than the paper's. A total of some 99,000 distinct CDR3 sequences appear in this sample, more than 60% of them only once. Around 37% of the sample lies in the top ten.

Source material: lung tumor tissue. The receptor was derived from a woman aged 55-75 years with non-small cell lung cancer. Here the chain combines TRBV29-1 and TRBJ2-7, with 9 central nucleotides matching TRBD2. The DNA sequence follows: TGCAGCGTTGAGGGTGGCCTAGCGGGGAACTACGAGCAGTACTTC. The translation is CSVEGGLAGNYEQYF.